This T cell receptor (beta chain) stems from a study of blood T cell repertoires in COVID-19. This CDR3 has 14 amino acids. V lost 6 bases to trimming and J lost 7 bases; unmatched junction nucleotides: 11. Germline values: CDR1 SNHLY, CDR2 FYNNEI. Profiled with immunoSEQ multiplex PCR; TCRdb holds only in-frame clones, not every one. The sample lists 150,000 to 200,000 clones; over 75% were seen once. Sequenced material: peripheral blood. The chain recombines TRBV2 with TRBJ2-7, with 8 bases fitting TRBD2. The clonotype originates from a man in his 60s with active or convalescent COVID-19. CDR3 residues: CASSPAGDPSEQYF. DNA of the CDR3: TGTGCCAGCAGCCCAGCGGGGGATCCCTCAGAGCAGTACTTC.